This entry features one T cell receptor (beta chain) sequence. Which antigen it targets is not known. There are no base qualities to consult, and no much larger clone falls within one base. The time point label of this sample denotes: blood 4 weeks post-SBRT, at nephrectomy. Per the publication, the treatment or condition label means: 15 Gy SBRT to primary tumor, nephrectomy 4 weeks later. The samples were obtained from a clinical trial, where primary renal cell carcinomas were treated with 15 Gy stereotactic body radiation therapy and then removed by nephrectomy 4 weeks afterward. To track tumor-enriched clonotypes, serial peripheral blood was sampled from radiation-treated patients at baseline and at 2 weeks and 4 weeks after SBRT. All patients had renal cell carcinoma with clear cell pathology. The QIAamp DNA Blood Mini Kit (Qiagen) was used to prepare genomic DNA for TCR sequencing. Samples were included in the analyses only if all quality control checks were passed.

The sample is drawn from a study of radiation and T cells in renal cell carcinoma (dated by TCRdb to the early 2020s). With regard to the full study: A total of some 51 samples underwent TCR beta sequencing, made up of roughly 26 tumors and around 27 peripheral blood samples. Across all 53 samples, several million unique CDR3 nucleotide sequences encoding 2.5 million to 3 million unique CDR3 amino acid sequences were identified. The final blood draw was performed at 4 weeks after radiation, at the same time as nephrectomy.

What the authors observed across the whole study: No pretreatment tumor biopsies were available, so the baseline intratumoral presence of clonotypes could not be determined. Changes in the blood repertoire were not tracked past 4 weeks after treatment. In blood, the top tumor clonotypes increased between baseline and 2 weeks post-radiation and then shrank by 4 weeks, which suggests that tumor-resident clones expanded only transiently. Because the trial had a single-armed design, the trial could not examine how radiation dose or scheduling affected the TCR repertoire.

V loses 7 bases at its end and J loses 9 bases; junction bases beyond the gene matches: 11. The CDR3 contains 14 residues, cysteine and phenylalanine counted. Only CDR3 DNA is held: 42 bases, read in frame from base 1. TCR beta libraries were generated from genomic DNA with the immunoSEQ kit, following the manufacturer's recommendations. To prepare libraries, a first multiplex PCR with proprietary primers was run, followed by a second PCR that added unique barcodes, and a bead cleanup was done after each round. A positive control reaction and a negative control reaction, both provided in the kit, were run with every batch of samples. The final libraries were assessed on an Agilent 4200 TapeStation D1000 ScreenTape, pooled by volume, and quantified by qPCR. Sequencing ran on an Illumina NextSeq500 with a MidOutput 150-cycle cartridge, using 156 Read1 and 15 Index1 cycles with kit custom primers. The pooled library was loaded at roughly 0.94 pM with a roughly 20% PhiX control spike-in. The authors' pipeline ran thus. The vendor-processed data were analyzed in R, and a clonotype was defined as all T cells that share the same CDR3 nucleotide sequence. For clone abundance analyses, frequencies were normalized to the 10,000 most abundant clones per sample. Public T cell clones, which averaged fewer than five per sample, were excluded before analysis. A difference in abundance of at least 32-fold between compartments was used to define tumor-enriched and baseline blood-enriched clonotypes. Clonotypes expanded or contracted between blood time points were identified with a beta-binomial differential abundance model. Similarity between tumor and blood repertoires was quantified using the Baroni-Urbani and Buser coefficient, and groups were compared with two-tailed Wilcoxon tests in R. TCRdb's version of the immuneACCESS table is confined to in-frame rearrangements and falls short of the full clone set. An unresolved V gene accounts for under half of the shortfall where checked; the remainder is of unknown origin. That table supplies the V and J calls and clone size; D and trimming were determined from the DNA. Within this sample are approximately 150,000 clones, with about 88% of them counted one time only. 15% to 20% of the sample is in the top ten clones.

Rearrangement joined TRBV6-7 to TRBJ2-1, and 8 junction bases match TRBD2. TRBV6-7 belongs to the ORF category, with a function that is uncertain. This receptor was obtained from a woman between 50 and 59 years old with renal cell carcinoma. The sequences come from blood, collected from a patient whose treatment included radiotherapy and nephrectomy. The DNA reads as follows: TGTGCCAGCACGTCGGGGGGGGAGGCCCCTGAGCAGTTCTTC. Its protein is CASTSGGEAPEQFF.